This T cell receptor (beta chain) was sequenced for a study of T-cell memory formation after mild COVID-19. Study in general: TCR clusters were largely donor specific.

TCRdb called the 5' RACE reads again in MiXCR, with one record for every CDR3 protein. This sample yields 550,000 to 600,000 distinct CDR3 sequences, of which 15% to 20% are seen a single time; less than 10% belongs to the top ten. Broader study findings: There was no confirmation that second-wave clones peaking on day 37 were SARS-CoV-2 specific. The main location of contracting CD4+ clones was CM and EM, and that of contracting CD8+ clones was EMRA.

The germline gives CDR1 SGHVS, CDR2 FQNEAQ. J was trimmed by 6 bases and V by 0 bases; bases with no gene match: 8. The CDR3 runs to 16 residues. This clonotype was found a few times. Its antigen is still unknown. The TCR was taken from an adult woman who had mild COVID-19 (a few samples of this study predate the infection). Cell type and time point are not known. The chain employs TRBV7-8 and TRBJ2-4; TRBD2 aligns across 7 bases. Sequenced input: PBMCs or a T cell subset sorted from them (not recorded which). The CDR3 spells CASSLAGRGQRNIQYF. The CDR3 DNA is TGTGCCAGCAGCTTAGCGGGGAGGGGTCAGAGAAACATTCAGTACTTC.